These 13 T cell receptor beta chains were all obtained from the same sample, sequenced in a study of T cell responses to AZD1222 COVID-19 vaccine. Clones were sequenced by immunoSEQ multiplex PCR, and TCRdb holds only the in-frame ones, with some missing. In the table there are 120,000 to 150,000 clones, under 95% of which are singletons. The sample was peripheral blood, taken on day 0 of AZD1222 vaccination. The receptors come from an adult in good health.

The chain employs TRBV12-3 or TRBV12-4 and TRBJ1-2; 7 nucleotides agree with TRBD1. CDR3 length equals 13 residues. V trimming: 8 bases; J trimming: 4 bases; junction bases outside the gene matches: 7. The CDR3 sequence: CASGRQGPYGYTF. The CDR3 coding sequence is TGTGCCAGCGGACGACAGGGTCCCTATGGCTACACCTTC.

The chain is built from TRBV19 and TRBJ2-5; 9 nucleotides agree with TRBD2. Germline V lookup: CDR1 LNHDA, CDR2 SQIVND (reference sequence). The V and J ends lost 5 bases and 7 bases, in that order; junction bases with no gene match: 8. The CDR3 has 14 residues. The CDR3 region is CASSDSGSRGTQYF. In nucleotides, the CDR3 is TGTGCCAGTAGTGATAGCGGGAGTCGGGGGACCCAGTACTTC.

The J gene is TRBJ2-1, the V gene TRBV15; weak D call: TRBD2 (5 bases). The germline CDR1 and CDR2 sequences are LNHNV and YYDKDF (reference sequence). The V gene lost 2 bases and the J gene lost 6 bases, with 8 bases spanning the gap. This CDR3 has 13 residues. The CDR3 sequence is CATSRTRGNEQFF. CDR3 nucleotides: TGTGCCACCAGCAGAACTCGGGGCAATGAGCAGTTCTTC.

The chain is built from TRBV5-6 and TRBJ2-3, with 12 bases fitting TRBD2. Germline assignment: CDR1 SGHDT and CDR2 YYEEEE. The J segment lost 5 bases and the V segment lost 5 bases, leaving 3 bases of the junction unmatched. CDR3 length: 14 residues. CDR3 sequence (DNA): TGTGCCAGCAGGGGACTAGCGGGTGAAGATACGCAGTATTTT. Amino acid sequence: CASRGLAGEDTQYF. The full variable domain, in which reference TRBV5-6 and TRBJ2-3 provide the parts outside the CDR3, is DAGVTQSPTHLIKTRGQQVTLRCSPKSGHDTVSWYQQALGQGPQFIFQYYEEEERQRGNFPDRFSGHQFPNYSSELNVNALLLGDSALYLCASRGLAGEDTQYFGPGTRLTVL.

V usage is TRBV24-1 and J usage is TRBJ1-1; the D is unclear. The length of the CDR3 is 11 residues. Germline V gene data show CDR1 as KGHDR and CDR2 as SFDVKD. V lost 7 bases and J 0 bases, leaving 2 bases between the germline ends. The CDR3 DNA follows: TGTGCCACCAGGGTGAACACTGAAGCTTTCTTT. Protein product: CATRVNTEAFF.

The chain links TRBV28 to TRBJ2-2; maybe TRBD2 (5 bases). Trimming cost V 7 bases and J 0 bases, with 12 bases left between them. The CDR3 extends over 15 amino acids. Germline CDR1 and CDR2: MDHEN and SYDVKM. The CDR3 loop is CASTTGVTNTGELFF. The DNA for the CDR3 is TGTGCCAGCACCACCGGGGTAACGAACACCGGGGAGCTGTTTTTT.

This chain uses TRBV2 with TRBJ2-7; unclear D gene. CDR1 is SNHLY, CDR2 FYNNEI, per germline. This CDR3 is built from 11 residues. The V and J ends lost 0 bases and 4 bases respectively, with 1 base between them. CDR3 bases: TGTGCCAGCAGTGAAGCTTACGAGCAGTACTTC. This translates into CASSEAYEQYF.

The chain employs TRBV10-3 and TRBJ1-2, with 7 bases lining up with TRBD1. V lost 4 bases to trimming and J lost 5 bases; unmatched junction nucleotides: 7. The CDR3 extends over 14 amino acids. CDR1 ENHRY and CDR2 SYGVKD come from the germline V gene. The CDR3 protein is CAISATGIEYGYTF. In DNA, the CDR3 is TGTGCCATCAGTGCGACAGGGATTGAATATGGCTACACCTTC.

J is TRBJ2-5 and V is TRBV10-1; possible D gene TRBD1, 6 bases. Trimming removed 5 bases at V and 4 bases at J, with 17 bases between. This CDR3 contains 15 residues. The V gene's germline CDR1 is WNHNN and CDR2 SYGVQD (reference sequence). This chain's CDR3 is CASSPETGRAETQYF. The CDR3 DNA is TGCGCCAGCAGTCCCGAAACAGGGCGTGCAGAGACCCAGTACTTC.

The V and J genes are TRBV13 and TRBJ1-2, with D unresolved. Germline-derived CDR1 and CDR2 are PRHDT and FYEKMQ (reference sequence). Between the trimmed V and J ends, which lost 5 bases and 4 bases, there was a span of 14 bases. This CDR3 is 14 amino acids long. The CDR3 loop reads CASSHFQVSYGYTF. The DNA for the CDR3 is TGTGCCAGCAGCCACTTCCAAGTATCCTATGGCTACACCTTC. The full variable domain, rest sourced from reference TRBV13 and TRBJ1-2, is AAGVIQSPRHLIKEKRETATLKCYPIPRHDTVYWYQQGPGQDPQFLISFYEKMQSDKGSIPDRFSAQQFSDYHSELNMSSLELGDSALYFCASSHFQVSYGYTFGSGTRLTVV.

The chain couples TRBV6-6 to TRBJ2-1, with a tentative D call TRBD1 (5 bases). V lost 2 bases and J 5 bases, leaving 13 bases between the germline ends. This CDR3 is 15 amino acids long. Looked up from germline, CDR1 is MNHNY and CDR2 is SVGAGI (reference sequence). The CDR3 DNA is TGTGCCAGCAGTTACGGCAGGACATTCGACAATGAGCAGTTCTTC. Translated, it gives CASSYGRTFDNEQFF.

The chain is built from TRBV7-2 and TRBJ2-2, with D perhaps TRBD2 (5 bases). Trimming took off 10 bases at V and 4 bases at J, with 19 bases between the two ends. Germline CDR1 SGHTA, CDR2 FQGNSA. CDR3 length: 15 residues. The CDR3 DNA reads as TGTGCCACGAGTTTCCACGGAGGCGGCACCGGGGAGCTGTTTTTT. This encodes CATSFHGGGTGELFF.

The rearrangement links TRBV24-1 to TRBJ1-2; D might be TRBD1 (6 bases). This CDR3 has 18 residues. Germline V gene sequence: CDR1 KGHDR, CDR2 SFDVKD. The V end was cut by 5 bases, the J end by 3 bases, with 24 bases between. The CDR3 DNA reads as TGTGCCACCAGTGGCCCAACAGTAAACCGCCCAGGGGACTATGGCTACACCTTC. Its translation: CATSGPTVNRPGDYGYTF.